The following is a TCR beta chain sequence with its context. This entry comes from a study of response to subunit inactivated influenza vaccine. Per germline, CDR1 LNHDA and CDR2 SQIVND (reference sequence). Trimming cost V 7 bases and J 4 bases, with 14 bases left between them. This CDR3 has 14 amino acids. TCRdb redid the calling of the RT-PCR reads with MiXCR, one entry per CDR3 protein. The sample has a few hundred thousand distinct CDR3 sequences; over 9% are singletons. The sample also formed part of further work on T cells expressing NK-cell markers. From that second work: Beta-chain TCR cDNA was generated via 5'RACE template switching with UMIs. HCMV seropositivity characterized most of the eight sequenced donors, and seronegativity one.

The chain links TRBV19 to TRBJ2-1, with D tentatively TRBD1 (5 bases). The source is a man aged 45-60 years who received an inactivated influenza vaccine. Sequencing used PBMCs from blood, obtained on the day of vaccination. For the CDR3, the DNA is TGTGCCAGTAAGCCAGGGCTAATTTACAATGAGCAGTTCTTC. Translating it yields CASKPGLIYNEQFF.